Shown below are 23 T cell receptor beta chains from a single sample sequenced in a study of T cell repertoires in cytomegalovirus infection. TCRdb re-derived calls from the reads in MiXCR, one entry per CDR3 protein. The data show approximately 100,000 distinct CDR3 sequences, with 23% seen just once and about two fifths held by the top ten. Sequencing used CD8+ T cells from PBMCs. The receptor source for this set is a human donor in good health (CMV status not recorded). Some clones in this sample may be carry-over from other donors' samples.

This sequence joins TRBV28 and TRBJ2-1, with D perhaps matching TRBD1 (6 bases). The CDR3 has 16 amino acids. The germline V and J ends were trimmed by 6 bases and 5 bases, with 20 bases remaining between them. Germline CDR1 reads MDHEN; CDR2 reads SYDVKM. CDR3 in DNA: TGTGCCAGCAGCCCTCCCAGGGGTTTTATACACAATGAGCAGTTCTTC. As protein: CASSPPRGFIHNEQFF.

The sample holds many counts of this clonotype. V usage is TRBV7-2 and J usage is TRBJ2-3; unclear D gene. Trimming left V 2 bases short and J 4 bases short, with 4 bases between. CDR1 is SGHTA and CDR2 is FQGNSA in the germline V gene. The CDR3 covers 12 residues. The CDR3 sequence is CASSLPPDTQYF. DNA for the CDR3: TGTGCCAGCAGCTTACCACCAGATACGCAGTATTTT.

The chain recombines TRBV6-1 with TRBJ2-1, with D perhaps TRBD1 (6 bases). Germline V CDR1 and CDR2: MNHNS, SASEGT. The germline V and J ends were trimmed by 5 bases and 5 bases, with 13 bases remaining between them. This CDR3 is built from 14 residues. CDR3 bases: TGTGCCAGCAGTCAAGGACAGCAAAACAATGAGCAGTTCTTC. It codes for CASSQGQQNNEQFF.

This clonotype has ten or more counts. The chain couples TRBV11-2 to TRBJ1-1, with 8 bases fitting TRBD1. The CDR3 sequence is 13 residues long. V lost 1 base, J lost 8 bases, and 3 bases stayed unmatched. CDR1 is SGHAT, CDR2 FQNNGV, per germline. The CDR3 DNA sequence: TGTGCCAGCAGCTTAGGGACAGGGCAAGAAGCTTTCTTT. Protein: CASSLGTGQEAFF.

This clonotype came up many times. V is TRBV7-6 and J is TRBJ2-2; 7 bases line up with TRBD1. V lost 1 base and J lost 2; bases outside the gene matches: 4. Per the germline V gene, CDR1 is SGHVS and CDR2 is FNYEAQ. The CDR3 has 16 residues. CDR3 sequence reads: CASSLVDRINTGELFF. In DNA form, the CDR3 reads TGTGCCAGCAGCTTAGTGGACAGGATAAACACCGGGGAGCTGTTTTTT.

In this sample, this clonotype turned up a few times. The chain is built from TRBV12-3 or TRBV12-4 and TRBJ2-2; no clear D gene. The V end lost 7 bases, the J end lost 3 bases, and 9 bases lay between the germline ends. There are 13 residues in the CDR3. The CDR3 region has the DNA TGTGCCAGCATTAGTGGGGACACCGGGGAGCTGTTTTTT. Amino acid sequence: CASISGDTGELFF.

The chain joins TRBV19 to TRBJ2-2, with 7 bases fitting TRBD2. The CDR3 length is 17 residues. Germline lookup yields CDR1 LNHDA and CDR2 SQIVND (reference sequence). V shed 8 bases, J shed 1 base, and the junction held 13 bases outside the gene matches. The CDR3 spells CASRLRLAGVNTGELFF. DNA for the CDR3: TGTGCCAGTCGTCTGCGTCTCGCGGGGGTGAACACCGGGGAGCTGTTTTTT.

This chain connects TRBV19 to TRBJ1-4, with D possibly matching TRBD1 (5 bases). Germline-derived CDR1 and CDR2 are LNHDA and SQIVND (reference sequence). This CDR3 spans 16 amino acids. Trimming left V 4 bases short and J 8 bases short, with 20 bases between. Here the CDR3 reads CASSTGRALFDEKLFF. In nucleotides, the CDR3 is TGTGCCAGTAGTACGGGACGAGCCCTCTTTGACGAAAAACTGTTTTTT.

This clonotype was detected only a few times. V usage is TRBV7-9 and J usage is TRBJ2-7; no firm D call. V was pared by 4 bases and J by 5 bases, with 6 bases between. This CDR3 contains 11 residues. CDR1 is SEHNR, CDR2 FQNEAQ, per germline (reference sequence). The DNA of the CDR3 is TGTGCCAGCAGCTCGGGCGACGAGCAGTACTTC. Amino acids: CASSSGDEQYF.

This clonotype was detected ten times or more. The J gene is TRBJ2-1, the V gene TRBV10-3, with D possibly called TRBD1 or TRBD2 (5 bases each). Germline V gene lookup returns CDR1 ENHRY and CDR2 SYGVKD. V was shortened by 2 bases and J by 9 bases, with 14 bases between the two germline ends. This CDR3 contains 14 residues. CDR3 residues: CAISEGPGRGEQFF. The CDR3 DNA follows: TGTGCCATCAGTGAGGGTCCAGGGAGAGGTGAGCAGTTCTTC.

This clonotype has just one count. The V call is TRBV4-3, the J call TRBJ2-1; maybe TRBD2 (6 bases). There are 13 residues in the CDR3. The germline V and J ends were trimmed by 0 bases and 8 bases, with 8 bases remaining between them. Germline assignment: CDR1 LGHNA and CDR2 YSLEER. The CDR3 loop is CASSQDGGDEQFF. Here the CDR3 DNA reads TGCGCCAGCAGCCAAGACGGGGGTGATGAGCAGTTCTTC.

In this sample, this clonotype turned up a few times. This chain joins TRBV9 and TRBJ2-2; 7 bases are a match to TRBD2. Unmatched junction bases numbered 7, after V lost 7 bases and J lost 7 bases. Germline assignment: CDR1 SGDLS and CDR2 YYNGEE. The CDR3 covers 13 residues. The CDR3 is CASGAGADGELFF. CDR3 sequence (DNA): TGTGCCAGCGGTGCGGGAGCGGACGGGGAGCTGTTTTTT.

The chain combines TRBV12-3 or TRBV12-4 with TRBJ2-3, with unresolved D. The CDR3 has 15 residues. Deletions cut 8 bases from V and 0 bases from J, with 15 bases between. The CDR3 DNA sequence: TGTGCCAGCGGAAGAAGGTCGGGTAGCACAGATACGCAGTATTTT. It encodes CASGRRSGSTDTQYF.

The V and J genes are TRBV5-1 and TRBJ1-3; maybe TRBD1 (6 bases). This CDR3 contains 14 residues. Germline CDR1 is SGHRS and CDR2 is YFSETQ. With 4 bases removed from V and 8 bases from J, the gap between germline ends came to 16 bases. This chain's CDR3 is CASSLSGGGDTIYF. The CDR3 DNA is TGCGCCAGCAGCCTCTCAGGCGGGGGCGACACCATATATTTT.

This clonotype appeared once. V usage is TRBV19 and J usage is TRBJ2-2, with 7 bases aligning to TRBD2. The CDR3 spans 14 residues. Trimming removed 3 bases from V and 5 bases from J; junction bases left unmatched: 3. Germline V gene sequence: CDR1 LNHDA, CDR2 SQIVND (reference sequence). The CDR3 coding sequence is TGTGCCAGTAGTATCCCTAGCGGTACCGGGGAGCTGTTTTTT. Encoded protein: CASSIPSGTGELFF.

This clonotype counts as medium-sized. The rearrangement uses TRBV7-2 and TRBJ2-5, with unresolved D. The V and J ends lost 3 bases and 2 bases respectively, with 19 bases between them. The CDR3 is made up of 17 amino acids. Germline CDR1 is SGHTA and CDR2 is FQGNSA. CDR3 nucleotides: TGTGCCAGCAGCTTGTCTGAGGCCCCCTATCAACAAGAGACCCAGTACTTC. Its translation is CASSLSEAPYQQETQYF.

V usage is TRBV9 and J usage is TRBJ1-3; D is uncertain. This CDR3 is 15 amino acids long. The V end lost 4 bases, the J end lost 0 bases, and 11 bases lay between the germline ends. Per the germline V gene, CDR1 is SGDLS and CDR2 is YYNGEE. CDR3 protein: CASSPSGNSGNTIYF. The CDR3 DNA follows: TGTGCCAGCAGCCCCTCAGGAAACTCTGGAAACACCATATATTTT. Full variable domain (missing parts from reference TRBV9 and TRBJ1-3): DSGVTQTPKHLITATGQRVTLRCSPRSGDLSVYWYQQSLDQGLQFLIQYYNGEERAKGNILERFSAQQFPDLHSELNLSSLELGDSALYFCASSPSGNSGNTIYFGEGSWLTVV.

The table lists this clonotype with many counts. J is TRBJ2-7 and V is TRBV7-2; possibly TRBD2 for D (6 bases). Trimming removed 1 base from V and 6 bases from J, with 16 bases in between. CDR1 is SGHTA and CDR2 is FQGNSA in the germline V gene. The CDR3 has 15 amino acids. The CDR3 DNA follows: TGTGCCAGCAGCTTAGTAGGGACTGGAAGCGGCGAGCAGTACTTC. It yields the protein CASSLVGTGSGEQYF.

This clonotype was found many times. The CDR3 loop is CAIQRGSSYNEQFF. The DNA of the CDR3 is TGTGCCATCCAACGAGGGAGCTCCTACAATGAGCAGTTCTTC. The rearrangement uses TRBV6-2 or TRBV6-3 and TRBJ2-1; a possible D gene is TRBD2 (5 bases). The V gene's germline CDR1 is MNHEY and CDR2 SVGEGT. The V end lost 10 bases, the J end lost 0 bases, and 13 bases lay between the germline ends. The CDR3 is 14 amino acids.

In this sample, this clonotype turned up a few times. V is TRBV6-2 or TRBV6-3 and J is TRBJ2-1, with a tentative D call TRBD1 (6 bases). Germline CDR1 is MNHEY and CDR2 is SVGEGT. Trimming removed 11 bases at V and 6 bases at J, with 14 bases between. The CDR3 totals 12 residues. The CDR3 DNA sequence: TGTGCCGGGGGCCACAATCCCAATGAGCAGTTCTTC. This translates into CAGGHNPNEQFF.

This chain uses TRBV28 with TRBJ2-1, with D unresolved. V was cut by 5 bases and J by 7 bases, with 6 bases left in between. The V gene's germline CDR1 is MDHEN and CDR2 SYDVKM. The CDR3 is 11 amino acids. CDR3 sequence (DNA): TGTGCCAGCAGTGCACTTAATGAGCAGTTCTTC. It encodes CASSALNEQFF.

At least ten counts were recorded for this clonotype. This chain joins TRBV7-2 and TRBJ2-3; 15 bases map to TRBD2. This CDR3 has 17 residues. V gave up 0 bases and J gave up 3 bases; unmatched junction bases: 1. The germline CDR1 and CDR2 sequences are SGHTA and FQGNSA. This CDR3 reads CASSLAGLAGGTDTQYF. The DNA for the CDR3 is TGTGCCAGCAGCTTAGCGGGACTAGCGGGGGGAACAGATACGCAGTATTTT.

This clonotype was recorded many times. V gene TRBV7-2 combines with J gene TRBJ2-7, with D perhaps matching TRBD1 (6 bases). CDR1 and CDR2 (germline): SGHTA, FQGNSA. The V gene lost 2 bases and the J gene lost 3 bases, with 20 bases spanning the gap. The CDR3 is 17 residues long. CDR3 sequence reads: CASSLRHNRDTNYEQYF. The CDR3 nucleotides read TGTGCCAGCAGCTTAAGGCACAACCGGGACACGAACTACGAGCAGTACTTC.